The clone carrying this T cell receptor (beta chain) showed up just a few times. What it binds is not known. The entry originates in a study of blood T cells in healthy people across ages. General study findings and limits: Expanded clonotype shifts may have been confounded, as the donors had an unknown CMV status.

Donors gave 8 to 10 milliliters of peripheral blood apiece. The CDR3 has 14 amino acids. Germline assignment: CDR1 MNHEY and CDR2 SMNVEV (reference sequence). Sample-barcoded 5' priming and a J-beta primer mix drove a second PCR of roughly 6 to 12 cycles. One entry per CDR3 protein results from TCRdb running MiXCR on the 5' RACE reads. The sample gives about 570,000 distinct CDR3 sequences, over 25% of which show up once; over 3.5% is in the top ten. The data were also submitted as part of a second study, on T cells of mothers and their children.

Sequenced sample: blood. This TCR came from a boy aged 2 to 9 in good health. The V and J genes are TRBV27 and TRBJ2-5; D remains ambiguous. The J call may be faulty, since TRBJ2-7 better matches the DNA end. CDR3 amino acids: CASSPFRTSFEQYF. CDR3 coding DNA: TGTGCCAGCAGTCCTTTCAGGACCAGCTTCGAGCAGTACTTC.